This T cell receptor (beta chain) was retrieved from a study of blood T cell repertoires in COVID-19. Study background: PBMCs, B-cell-depleted T cells, or T cells provided the cDNA or gDNA that made up the material.

TCRdb's copy holds only in-frame clones and misses some; the assay was immunoSEQ multiplex PCR. Of approximately 250,000 clones in the sample, around 84% are singletons; the top ten hold about 0.93%. V gave up 2 bases and J gave up 5 bases, with 16 bases separating them. The germline V gene encodes CDR1 SEHNR and CDR2 FQNEAQ (reference sequence). The CDR3 spans 15 residues. The sequence was obtained from a man in his forties with acute or convalescent COVID-19. The chain carries TRBV7-9 and TRBJ2-7; weak D call: TRBD1 (6 bases). The sample was peripheral blood. CDR3 in DNA: TGTGCCAGCAGCTTATGGGAAGCCAGGGGCCACGAGCAGTACTTC. This sequence encodes CASSLWEARGHEQYF.